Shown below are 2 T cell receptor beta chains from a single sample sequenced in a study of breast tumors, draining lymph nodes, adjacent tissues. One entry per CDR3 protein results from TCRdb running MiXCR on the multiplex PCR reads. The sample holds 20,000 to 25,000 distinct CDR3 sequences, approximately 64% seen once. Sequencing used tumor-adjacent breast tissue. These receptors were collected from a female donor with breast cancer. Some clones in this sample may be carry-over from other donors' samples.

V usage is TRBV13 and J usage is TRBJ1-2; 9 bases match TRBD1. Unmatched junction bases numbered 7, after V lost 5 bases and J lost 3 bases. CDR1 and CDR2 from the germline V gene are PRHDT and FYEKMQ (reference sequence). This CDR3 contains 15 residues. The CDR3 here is CASSIWDRVDYGYTF. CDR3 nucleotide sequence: TGTGCCAGCAGCATCTGGGACAGGGTGGACTATGGCTACACCTTC.

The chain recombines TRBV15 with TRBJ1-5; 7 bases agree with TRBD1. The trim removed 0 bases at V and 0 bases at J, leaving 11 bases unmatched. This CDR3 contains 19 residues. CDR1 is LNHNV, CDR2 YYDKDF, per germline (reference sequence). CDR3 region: CATSRDQDRAVYSNQPQHF. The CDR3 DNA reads TGTGCCACCAGCAGAGATCAAGACAGGGCCGTGTATAGCAATCAGCCCCAGCATTTT.